The TCR beta chain described here comes from a study of T cell responses to AZD1222 COVID-19 vaccine. Across the study: Doses given second, at about 4 or about 12 weeks, were pooled. Findings and limits, study-wide: Donors in the cohort were predominantly white British and more often female, and clonal diversity was possibly underestimated. Seropositive at baseline were only 5 to 7 AZD1222 recipients.

The protocol was immunoSEQ multiplex PCR, while the TCRdb copy is restricted to in-frame clones and leaves out a portion. The data show some 200,000 clones, approximately 92% seen once. For this clone: The antigen is undetermined.

This receptor was obtained from an adult in good health. The sample here was peripheral blood, taken on day 0 of AZD1222 vaccination.

CDR3 nucleotides: TGTGCCAGCAGTTTATTTGGGGGGCTAGGTGAAAAACTGTTTTTT. Amino acids: CASSLFGGLGEKLFF. The chain couples TRBV27 to TRBJ1-4; TRBD1 might be the D (6 bases). Germline CDR1 and CDR2: MNHEY and SMNVEV (reference sequence). The CDR3 covers 15 residues. V lost 1 base, J lost 7 bases, and 13 bases lay in between.